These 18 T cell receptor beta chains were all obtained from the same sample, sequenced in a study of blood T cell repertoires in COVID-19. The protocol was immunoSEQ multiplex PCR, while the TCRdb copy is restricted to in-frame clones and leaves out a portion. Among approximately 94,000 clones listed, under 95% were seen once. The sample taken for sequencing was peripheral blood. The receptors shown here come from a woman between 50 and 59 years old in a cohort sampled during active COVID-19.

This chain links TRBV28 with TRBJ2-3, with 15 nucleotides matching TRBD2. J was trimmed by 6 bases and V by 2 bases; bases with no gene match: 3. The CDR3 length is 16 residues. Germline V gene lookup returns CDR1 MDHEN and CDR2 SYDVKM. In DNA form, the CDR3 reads TGTGCCAGCAGTTTAGGCGGACTAGCGGGGGGGGATACGCAGTATTTT. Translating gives CASSLGGLAGGDTQYF.

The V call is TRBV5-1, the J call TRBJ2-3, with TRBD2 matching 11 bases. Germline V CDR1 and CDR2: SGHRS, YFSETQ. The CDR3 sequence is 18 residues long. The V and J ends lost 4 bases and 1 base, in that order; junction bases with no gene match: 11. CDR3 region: CASSPVLLAGVGTDTQYF. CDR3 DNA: TGCGCCAGCAGCCCGGTTTTACTAGCGGGAGTGGGCACAGATACGCAGTATTTT. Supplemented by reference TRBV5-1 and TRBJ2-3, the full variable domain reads KAGVTQTPRYLIKTRGQQVTLSCSPISGHRSVSWYQQTPGQGLQFLFEYFSETQRNKGNFPGRFSGRQFSNSRSEMNVSTLELGDSALYLCASSPVLLAGVGTDTQYFGPGTRLTVL.

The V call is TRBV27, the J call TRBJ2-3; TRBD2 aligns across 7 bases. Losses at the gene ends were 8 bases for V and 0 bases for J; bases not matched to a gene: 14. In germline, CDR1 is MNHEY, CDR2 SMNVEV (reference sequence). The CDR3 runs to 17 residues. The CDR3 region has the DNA TGTGCCAGCCCCTCCCCCCCTAAGCGGGGCAGCACAGATACGCAGTATTTT. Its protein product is CASPSPPKRGSTDTQYF.

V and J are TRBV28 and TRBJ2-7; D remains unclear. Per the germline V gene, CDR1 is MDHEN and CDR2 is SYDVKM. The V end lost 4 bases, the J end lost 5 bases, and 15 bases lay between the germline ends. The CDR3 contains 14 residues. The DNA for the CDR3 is TGTGCCAGCAGTTCCTCACAAGTCTTCCACGAGCAGTACTTC. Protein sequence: CASSSSQVFHEQYF.

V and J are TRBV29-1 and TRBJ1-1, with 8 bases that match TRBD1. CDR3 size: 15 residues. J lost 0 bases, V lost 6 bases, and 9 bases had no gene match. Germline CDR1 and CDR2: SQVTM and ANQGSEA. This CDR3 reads CSVRDRSLMNTEAFF. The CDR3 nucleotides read TGCAGCGTACGGGACAGGAGCCTTATGAACACTGAAGCTTTCTTT.

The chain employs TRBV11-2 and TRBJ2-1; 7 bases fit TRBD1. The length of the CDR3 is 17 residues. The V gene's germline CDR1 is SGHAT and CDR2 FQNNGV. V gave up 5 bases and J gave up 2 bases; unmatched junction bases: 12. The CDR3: CASSPGTARVTYNEQFF. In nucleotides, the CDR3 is TGTGCCAGCAGCCCAGGGACAGCGAGGGTCACCTACAATGAGCAGTTCTTC.

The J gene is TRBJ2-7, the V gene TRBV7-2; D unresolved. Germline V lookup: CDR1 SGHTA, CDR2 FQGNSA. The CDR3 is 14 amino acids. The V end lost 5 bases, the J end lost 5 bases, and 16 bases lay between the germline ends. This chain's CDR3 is CASSPRLGLDEQYF. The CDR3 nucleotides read TGTGCCAGCAGCCCCCGACTTGGCTTGGACGAGCAGTACTTC.

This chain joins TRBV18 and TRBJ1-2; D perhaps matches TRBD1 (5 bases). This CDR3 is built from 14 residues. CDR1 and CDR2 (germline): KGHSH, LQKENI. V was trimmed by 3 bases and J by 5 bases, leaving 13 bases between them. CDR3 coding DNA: TGTGCCAGCTCACCGGGAAACAGGCGTTATGGCTACACCTTC. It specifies CASSPGNRRYGYTF. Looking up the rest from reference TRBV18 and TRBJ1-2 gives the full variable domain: NAGVMQNPRHLVRRRGQEARLRCSPMKGHSHVYWYRQLPEEGLKFMVYLQKENIIDESGMPKERFSAEFPKEGPSILRIQQVVRGDSAAYFCASSPGNRRYGYTFGSGTRLTVV.

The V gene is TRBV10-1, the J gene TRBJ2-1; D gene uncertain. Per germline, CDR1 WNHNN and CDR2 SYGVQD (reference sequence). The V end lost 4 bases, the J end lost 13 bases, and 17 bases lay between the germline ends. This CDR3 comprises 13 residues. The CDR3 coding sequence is TGCGCCAGCAGTGTTAGCCAGATAGGTGAACAGTTCTTC. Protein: CASSVSQIGEQFF.

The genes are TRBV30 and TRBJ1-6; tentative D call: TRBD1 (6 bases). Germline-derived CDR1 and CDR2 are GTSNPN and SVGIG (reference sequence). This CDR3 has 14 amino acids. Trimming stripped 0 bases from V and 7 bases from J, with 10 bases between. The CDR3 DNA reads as TGTGCCTGGAGTGTACGGGACAAGAATTCACCCCTCCACTTT. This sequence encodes CAWSVRDKNSPLHF.

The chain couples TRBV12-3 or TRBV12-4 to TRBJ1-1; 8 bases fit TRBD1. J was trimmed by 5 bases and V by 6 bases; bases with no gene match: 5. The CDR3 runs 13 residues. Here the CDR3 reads CASSLRGPTEAFF. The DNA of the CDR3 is TGTGCCAGCAGCCTCAGGGGGCCAACTGAAGCTTTCTTT.

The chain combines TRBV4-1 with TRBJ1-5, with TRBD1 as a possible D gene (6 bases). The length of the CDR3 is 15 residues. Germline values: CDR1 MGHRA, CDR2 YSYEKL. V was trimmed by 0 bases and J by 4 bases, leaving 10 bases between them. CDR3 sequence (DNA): TGCGCCAGCAGCCAAGAGAGACAGGAAAATCAGCCCCAGCATTTT. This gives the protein CASSQERQENQPQHF.

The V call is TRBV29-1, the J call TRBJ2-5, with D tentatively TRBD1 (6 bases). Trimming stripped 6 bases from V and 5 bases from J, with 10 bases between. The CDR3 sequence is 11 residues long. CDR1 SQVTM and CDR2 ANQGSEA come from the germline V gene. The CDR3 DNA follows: TGCAGCGTCGGTCAGGGGGAGACCCAGTACTTC. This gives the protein CSVGQGETQYF.

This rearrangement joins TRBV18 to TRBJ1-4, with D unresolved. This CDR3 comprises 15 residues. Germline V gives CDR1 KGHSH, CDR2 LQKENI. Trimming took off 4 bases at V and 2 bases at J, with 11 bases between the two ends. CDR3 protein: CASSLGSGTNEKLFF. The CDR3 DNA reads TGTGCCAGCTCACTGGGGTCGGGGACTAATGAAAAACTGTTTTTT.

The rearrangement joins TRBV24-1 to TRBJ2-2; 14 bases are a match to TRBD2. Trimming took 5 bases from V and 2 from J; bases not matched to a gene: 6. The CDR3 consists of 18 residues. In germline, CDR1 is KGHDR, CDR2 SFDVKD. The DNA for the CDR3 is TGTGCCACCAGTGCTCTCGGGACTAGCGGGAGAAACACCGGGGAGCTGTTTTTT. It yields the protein CATSALGTSGRNTGELFF.

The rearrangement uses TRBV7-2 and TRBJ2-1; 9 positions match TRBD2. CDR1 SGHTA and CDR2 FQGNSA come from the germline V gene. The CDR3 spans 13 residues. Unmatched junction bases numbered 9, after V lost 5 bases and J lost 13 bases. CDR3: CASSQTSGPTQFF. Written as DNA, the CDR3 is TGTGCCAGCAGCCAGACTAGCGGCCCTACTCAGTTCTTC. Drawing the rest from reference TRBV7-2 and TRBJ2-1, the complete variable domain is GAGVSQSPSNKVTEKGKDVELRCDPISGHTALYWYRQSLGQGLEFLIYFQGNSAPDKSGLPSDRFSAERTGGSVSTLTIQRTQQEDSAVYLCASSQTSGPTQFFGPGTRLTVL.

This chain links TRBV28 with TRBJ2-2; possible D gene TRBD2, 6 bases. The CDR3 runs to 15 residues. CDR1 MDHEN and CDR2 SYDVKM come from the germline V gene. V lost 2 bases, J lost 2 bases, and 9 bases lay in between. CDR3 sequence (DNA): TGTGCCAGCAGTTTAGCGGGACCCAACACCGGGGAGCTGTTTTTT. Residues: CASSLAGPNTGELFF.

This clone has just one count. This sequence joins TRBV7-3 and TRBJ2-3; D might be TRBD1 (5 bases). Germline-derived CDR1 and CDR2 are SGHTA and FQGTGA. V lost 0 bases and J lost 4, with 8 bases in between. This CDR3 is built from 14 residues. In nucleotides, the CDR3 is TGTGCCAGCAGCTTAACGTTAGGGGCAGATACGCAGTATTTT. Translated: CASSLTLGADTQYF.